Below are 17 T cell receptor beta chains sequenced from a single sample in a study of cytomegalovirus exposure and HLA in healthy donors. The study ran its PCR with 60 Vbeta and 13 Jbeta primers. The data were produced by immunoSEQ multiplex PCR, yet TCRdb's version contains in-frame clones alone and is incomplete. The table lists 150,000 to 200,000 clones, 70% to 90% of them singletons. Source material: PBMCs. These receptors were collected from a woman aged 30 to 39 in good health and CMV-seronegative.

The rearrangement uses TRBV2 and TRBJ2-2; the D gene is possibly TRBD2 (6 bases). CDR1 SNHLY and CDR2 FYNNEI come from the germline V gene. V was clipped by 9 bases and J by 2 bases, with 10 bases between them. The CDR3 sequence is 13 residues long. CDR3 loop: CARAGTNTGELFF. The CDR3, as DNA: TGTGCCAGGGCCGGGACTAACACCGGGGAGCTGTTTTTT.

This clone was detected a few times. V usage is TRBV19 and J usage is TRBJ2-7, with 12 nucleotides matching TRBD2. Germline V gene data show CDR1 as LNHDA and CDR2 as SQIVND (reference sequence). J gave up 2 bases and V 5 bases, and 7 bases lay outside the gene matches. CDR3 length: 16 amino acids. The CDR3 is CASSPRTSGRTYEQYF. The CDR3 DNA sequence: TGTGCCAGTAGTCCTCGAACTAGCGGGAGGACCTACGAGCAGTACTTC.

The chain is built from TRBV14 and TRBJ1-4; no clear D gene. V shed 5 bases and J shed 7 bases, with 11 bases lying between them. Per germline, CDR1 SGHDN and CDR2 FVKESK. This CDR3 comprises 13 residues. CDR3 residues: CASSSRHGEKLFF. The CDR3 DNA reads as TGTGCCAGCAGCTCAAGACACGGTGAAAAACTGTTTTTT.

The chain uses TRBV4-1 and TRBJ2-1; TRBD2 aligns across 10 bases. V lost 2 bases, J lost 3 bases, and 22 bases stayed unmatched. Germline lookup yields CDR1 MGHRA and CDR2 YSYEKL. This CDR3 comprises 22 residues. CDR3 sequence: CASSQWVVQGLAGVSGYNEQFF. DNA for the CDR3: TGCGCCAGCAGCCAATGGGTGGTACAGGGTCTAGCGGGAGTCTCGGGCTACAATGAGCAGTTCTTC.

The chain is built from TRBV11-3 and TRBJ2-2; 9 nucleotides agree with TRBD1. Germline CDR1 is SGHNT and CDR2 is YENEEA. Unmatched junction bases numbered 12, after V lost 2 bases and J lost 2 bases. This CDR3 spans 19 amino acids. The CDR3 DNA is TGTGCCAGCAGCTTAACCGCCTCATGGGGACAGGGTAACACCGGGGAGCTGTTTTTT. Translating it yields CASSLTASWGQGNTGELFF.

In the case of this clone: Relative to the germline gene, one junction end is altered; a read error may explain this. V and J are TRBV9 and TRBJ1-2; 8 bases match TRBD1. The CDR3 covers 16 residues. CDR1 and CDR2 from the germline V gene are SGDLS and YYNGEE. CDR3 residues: CVSSVAPGQATIGYTF. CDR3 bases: TGTGTCAGCAGCGTAGCCCCGGGACAGGCAACTATTGGCTACACCTTC.

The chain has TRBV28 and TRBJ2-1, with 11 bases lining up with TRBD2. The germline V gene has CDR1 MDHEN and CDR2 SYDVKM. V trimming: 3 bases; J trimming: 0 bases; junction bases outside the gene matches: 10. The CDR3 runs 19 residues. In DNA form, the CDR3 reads TGTGCCAGCAGTTTGAATAGCGGGAGGGCCCGGAGCTCCTACAATGAGCAGTTCTTC. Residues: CASSLNSGRARSSYNEQFF.

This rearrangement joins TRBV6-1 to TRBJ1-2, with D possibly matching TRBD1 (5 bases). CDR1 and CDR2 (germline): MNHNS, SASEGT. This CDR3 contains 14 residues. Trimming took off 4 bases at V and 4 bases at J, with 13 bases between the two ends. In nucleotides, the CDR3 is TGTGCCAGCAGTGGGCGGGGCAGGTCCTATGGCTACACCTTC. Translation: CASSGRGRSYGYTF.

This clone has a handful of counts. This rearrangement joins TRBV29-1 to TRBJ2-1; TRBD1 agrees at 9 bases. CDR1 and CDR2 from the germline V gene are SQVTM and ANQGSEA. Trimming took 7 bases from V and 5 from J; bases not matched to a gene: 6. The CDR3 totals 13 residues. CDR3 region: CSGRQGVNNEQFF. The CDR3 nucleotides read TGCAGCGGTCGACAGGGGGTCAACAATGAGCAGTTCTTC.

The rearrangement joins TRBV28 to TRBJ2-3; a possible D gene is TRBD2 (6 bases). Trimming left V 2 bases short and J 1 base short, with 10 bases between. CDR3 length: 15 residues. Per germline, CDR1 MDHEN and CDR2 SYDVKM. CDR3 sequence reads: CASSLVRRGTDTQYF. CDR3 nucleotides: TGTGCCAGCAGTTTAGTACGGAGGGGCACAGATACGCAGTATTTT.

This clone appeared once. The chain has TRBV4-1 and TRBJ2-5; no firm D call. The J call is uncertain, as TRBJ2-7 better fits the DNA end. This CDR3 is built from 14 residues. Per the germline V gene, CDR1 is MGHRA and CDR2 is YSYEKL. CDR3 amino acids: CASSQDMPSYEQYF. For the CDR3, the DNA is TGCGCCAGCAGCCAAGATATGCCTAGCTACGAGCAGTACTTC.

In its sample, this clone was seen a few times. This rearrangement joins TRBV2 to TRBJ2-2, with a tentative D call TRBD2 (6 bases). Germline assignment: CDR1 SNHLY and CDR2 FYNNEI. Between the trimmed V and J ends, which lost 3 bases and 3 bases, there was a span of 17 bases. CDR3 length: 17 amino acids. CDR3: CASSEGLALGYTGELFF. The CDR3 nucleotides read TGTGCCAGCAGTGAGGGGCTAGCGTTGGGGTACACCGGGGAGCTGTTTTTT.

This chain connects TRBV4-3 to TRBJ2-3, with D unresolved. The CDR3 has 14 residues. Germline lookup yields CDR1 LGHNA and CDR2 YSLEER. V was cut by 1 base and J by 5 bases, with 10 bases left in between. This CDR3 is CASSQVAAGDTQYF. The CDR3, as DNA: TGCGCCAGCAGCCAAGTTGCGGCCGGAGATACGCAGTATTTT.

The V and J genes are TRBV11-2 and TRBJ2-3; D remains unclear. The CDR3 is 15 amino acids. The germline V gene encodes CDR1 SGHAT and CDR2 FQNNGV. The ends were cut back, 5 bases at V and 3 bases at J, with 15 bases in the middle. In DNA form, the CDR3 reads TGTGCCAGCAGCCCGACCAACTACGGGACAGATACGCAGTATTTT. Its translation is CASSPTNYGTDTQYF.

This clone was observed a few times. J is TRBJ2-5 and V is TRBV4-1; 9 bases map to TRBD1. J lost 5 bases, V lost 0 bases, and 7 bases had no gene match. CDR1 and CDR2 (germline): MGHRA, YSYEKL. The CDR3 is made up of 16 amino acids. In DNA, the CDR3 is TGCGCCAGCAGCCAAGAATGGACAGGGGCCAAGGAGACCCAGTACTTC. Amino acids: CASSQEWTGAKETQYF.

The CDR3 DNA reads as TGTGCCAGCAGTCCTCAAACAGGGTCGAAGCAGTTCTTC. This codes for CASSPQTGSKQFF. The V call is TRBV28, the J call TRBJ2-1; tentative D call: TRBD1 (6 bases). The V gene lost 5 bases and the J gene lost 11 bases, with 16 bases spanning the gap. Germline V gene sequence: CDR1 MDHEN, CDR2 SYDVKM. The CDR3 totals 13 residues. The entire variable domain, with the rest obtained from reference TRBV28 and TRBJ2-1, is as follows: DVKVTQSSRYLVKRTGEKVFLECVQDMDHENMFWYRQDPGLGLRLIYFSYDVKMKEKGDIPEGYSVSREKKERFSLILESASTNQTSMYLCASSPQTGSKQFFGPGTRLTVL.

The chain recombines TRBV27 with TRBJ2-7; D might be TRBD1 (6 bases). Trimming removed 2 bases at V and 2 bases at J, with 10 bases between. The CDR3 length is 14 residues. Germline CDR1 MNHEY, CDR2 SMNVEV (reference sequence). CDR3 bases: TGTGCCAGCAGTTTAGGACAGTACCCCTACGAGCAGTACTTC. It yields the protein CASSLGQYPYEQYF.